This T cell receptor beta chain was captured by sequencing in a study of vaccination effects on CD4 cells after COVID-19. This CDR3 has 13 amino acids. Germline values: CDR1 LNHDA, CDR2 SQIVND (reference sequence). V was trimmed by 5 bases and J by 14 bases, leaving 20 bases between them. Overall study findings and caveats: By a late point after vaccination, infection- and vaccine-induced clones had shrunk markedly through clonal contraction.

Profiled with immunoSEQ multiplex PCR; TCRdb holds only in-frame clones, not every one. The sample has about 24,000 clones, just under 75% seen once; the top ten hold more than 3%. This clone was found a few times. Antigen: not known. ViraFEST used viral peptide pools to expand antigen-specific CD4+ T cells before sequencing. Upon completion of around 9 days in culture, CD4+ T cells were isolated. Nobody among the vaccine recipients had prior SARS-CoV-2 infection (nucleocapsid antibodies were negative). Some 2.2 million PBMC per well received about 10 IU/ml IL-2 and 9 to 10 ug/ml peptides in culture. It was on days 3 and 7 that half the medium was replaced with IL-2 medium.

The sample in question was CD4+ T cells from PBMCs cultured with SARS-CoV-2 spike peptides, obtained before COVID-19 vaccination. The J gene is TRBJ2-3, the V gene TRBV19, with D possibly being TRBD1 (6 bases). The clonotype was recovered from a human donor who received a COVID-19 vaccine. Here the CDR3 reads CASSPDLQGTRYF. The CDR3 DNA is TGTGCCAGTAGTCCCGACCTACAGGGTACTCGGTATTTT.